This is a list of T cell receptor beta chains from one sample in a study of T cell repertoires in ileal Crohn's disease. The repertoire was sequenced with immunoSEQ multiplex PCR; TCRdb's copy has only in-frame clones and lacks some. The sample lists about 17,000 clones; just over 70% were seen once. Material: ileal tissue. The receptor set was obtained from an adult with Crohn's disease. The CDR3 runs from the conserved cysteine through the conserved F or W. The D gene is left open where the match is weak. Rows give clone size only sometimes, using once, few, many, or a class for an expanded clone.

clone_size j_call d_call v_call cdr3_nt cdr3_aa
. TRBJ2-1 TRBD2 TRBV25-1 TGTGCCAGCAGTGACCCCGCGGGGCGGGGGAGCTCCTACAATGAGCAGTTCTTC CASSDPAGRGSSYNEQFF
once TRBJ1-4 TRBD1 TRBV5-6 TGTGCCAGCAGCTTGCTGGGACAGGGAGGTGAAAAACTGTTTTTT CASSLLGQGGEKLFF
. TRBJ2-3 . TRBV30 TGTGCCTGGTCCAAGGGGGGGGGCGTAGCAGATACGCAGTATTTT CAWSKGGGVADTQYF
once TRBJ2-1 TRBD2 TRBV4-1 TGCGCCAGCAGCCAAGGAGGACTAGCGGGGGATTGGGGGGAGCAGTTCTTC CASSQGGLAGDWGEQFF
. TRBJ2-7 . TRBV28 TGTGCCAGCAGTTTATTGGTGACAGAGCCTTCCTACGAGCAGTACTTC CASSLLVTEPSYEQYF
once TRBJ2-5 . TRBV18 TGTGCCAGCTCATCGCGAACTCAAGAGACCCAGTACTTC CASSSRTQETQYF
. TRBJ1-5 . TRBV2 TGTGCCAGCAGTCCTCAGGGGAGGGGGGGCAATCAGCCCCAGCATTTT CASSPQGRGGNQPQHF
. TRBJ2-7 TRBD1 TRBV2 TGTGCCAGCAGCGAACAGGGGAACGAGCAGTACTTC CASSEQGNEQYF
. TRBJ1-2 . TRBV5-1 TGCGCCAGCAGCTTGGCAACAGGGTATGGCTACACCTTC CASSLATGYGYTF
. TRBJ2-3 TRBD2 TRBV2 TGTGCCAGCGGTGCGGGGGAGACAGATACGCAGTATTTT CASGAGETDTQYF
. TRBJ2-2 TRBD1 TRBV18 TGTGCCAGCTCAAAGGACAGGTCAGACACCGGGGAGCTGTTTTTT CASSKDRSDTGELFF
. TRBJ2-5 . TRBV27 TGTGCCAGCAGTTTATCGCGTCAGGGAATCGAGACCCAGTACTTC CASSLSRQGIETQYF
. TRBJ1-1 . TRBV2 TGTGCCAGCAGACCAACAGGGAAGACTGAAGCTTTCTTT CASRPTGKTEAFF
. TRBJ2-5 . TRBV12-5 TGTGCTAGTGGTTTACCCGAGCCCCCCGGCCGGGTCAAAGAGACCCAGTACTTC CASGLPEPPGRVKETQYF